This entry concerns a single T cell receptor beta chain. The sample originates from a study of memory CD8 T cells in hepatitis C reinfection. Study in general: Peak reinfection samples were taken 3 to 8 weeks after detection.

Time point indicated: peak reinfection, 3 to 8 weeks after reinfection detection. The sorted cells went straight to TCR sequencing with no prior in vitro expansion. Clones were read by immunoSEQ multiplex PCR, and TCRdb kept only the in-frame ones, dropping some. In the table there are more than 35,000 clones, 88% of which are singletons. CDR3 length: 13 amino acids. From germline, CDR1 is MDHEN and CDR2 SYDVKM. Trimming shortened V by 2 bases and J by 4 bases, and 6 bases separated the two germline ends. The chain joins TRBV28 to TRBJ2-1, with D hard to call. The receptor's source is a man between 18 and 35 years old with hepatitis C virus infection. Sequencing was carried out using naive CD8+ T cells sorted from blood. The CDR3 sequence: CASSLSLYNEQFF. The CDR3 bases are TGTGCCAGCAGTTTAAGCTTATACAATGAGCAGTTCTTC.